This TCR beta chain is drawn from a study of T-cell memory formation after mild COVID-19. The study's findings and limits: Clones which contracted sat mainly in CM and EM if CD4+, and in EMRA if CD8+. Whereas later expanders leaned CD4+, clones contracting day 15 to 85 showed a balanced CD4/CD8 makeup.

Researchers used 5'RACE with constant-segment primers to make TCR alpha and TCR beta cDNA libraries that carry sample barcodes and UMIs. One entry per CDR3 protein, called by TCRdb with MiXCR from the 5' RACE reads. The profile shows hundreds of thousands of distinct CDR3 sequences, around 27% of them singletons. To note about this clonotype: Antigen unknown.

The TCR comes from an adult woman who had mild COVID-19 (a few samples of this study predate the infection). Cell type and time point are not known. The source material was PBMCs or a T cell subset sorted from them (not recorded which).

The CDR3 region is CASSQEKWSSYEQYF. In nucleotides, the CDR3 is TGTGCCAGCAGCCAAGAGAAATGGAGCTCCTACGAGCAGTACTTC. The chain carries TRBV4-2 and TRBJ2-7; no definite D call. CDR1 LGHNA and CDR2 YNFKEQ come from the germline V gene. Trimming shortened V by 0 bases and J by 0 bases, and 9 bases separated the two germline ends. This CDR3 comprises 15 residues.